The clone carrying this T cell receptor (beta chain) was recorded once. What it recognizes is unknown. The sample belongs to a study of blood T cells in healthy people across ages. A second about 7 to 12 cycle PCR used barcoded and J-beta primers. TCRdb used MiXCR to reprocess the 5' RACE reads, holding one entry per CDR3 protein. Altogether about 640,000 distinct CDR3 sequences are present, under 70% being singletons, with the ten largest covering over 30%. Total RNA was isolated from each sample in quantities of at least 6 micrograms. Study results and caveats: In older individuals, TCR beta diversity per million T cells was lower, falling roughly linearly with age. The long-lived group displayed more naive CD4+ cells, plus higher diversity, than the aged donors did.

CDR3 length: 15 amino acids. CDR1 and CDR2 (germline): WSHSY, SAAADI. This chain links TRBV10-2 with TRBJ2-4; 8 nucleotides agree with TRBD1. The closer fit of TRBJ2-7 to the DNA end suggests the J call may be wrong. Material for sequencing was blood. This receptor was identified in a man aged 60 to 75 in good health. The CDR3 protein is CASSDGGTGAYEQYF. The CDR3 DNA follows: TGCGCCAGCAGTGATGGGGGGACAGGAGCCTACGAGCAGTACTTC.